This is a list of T cell receptor beta chains from one sample in a study of blood T cell repertoires in COVID-19. The method was immunoSEQ multiplex PCR; TCRdb's version includes in-frame clones alone and lacks a portion of them. The sample yields around 100,000 clones, 80% seen once. Material for sequencing was peripheral blood. The origin of the receptors is a woman between 70 and 85 years old with acute or convalescent COVID-19. The conserved cysteine and the conserved F or W are not part of the CDR3 here.

v_call,cdr3_aa
TRBV11-2,ASSPGLAGNEQY
TRBV11-1,ASSGTNLNTGELF
TRBV7-8,ASSSAGASTYNEQF
TRBV5-1,ASSLEAQGSTNEKLF
TRBV6-2/TRBV6-3,ASSTGKTGQPQH
TRBV6-1,ASSDPGRAVLVA
TRBV6-5,ASGDRTSDTQY
TRBV5-1,ASSFEGGANTEAF
TRBV19,ARTRDSFNQPQH
TRBV6-1,ASSARTGENNSPLH
TRBV5-1,ASSSDRRTDTQY
TRBV10-1,ASSSGAGGYNEQF
TRBV7-8,ASSPLTDTNTGELF
TRBV5-1,ASSLEAGSHSPLH
TRBV10-2,ASSELTSTDTQY
TRBV27,ASSPHRGGELF